This T cell receptor (beta chain) was found in a study of regulatory T cells in long-lasting Graves disease. The CDR3 is 16 amino acids. Germline V gives CDR1 SGHNT, CDR2 YENEEA. The authors built TCR beta libraries using iRepertoire HTBI primers and Arm-PCR of CDR3 regions. Each CDR3 protein gets one entry after TCRdb re-called the multiplex PCR reads with MiXCR. The repertoire has 320,000 or so distinct CDR3 sequences, 15% to 20% of them found once; the top ten carry about 40%. On this clonotype: Its target is unknown. This may stem from a read error, because a much larger clone lies one nucleotide away.

Study outcomes and limitations: Persistent disease was associated with favored TRBV28 usage and with favored use of TRBJ1-2 and TRBJ2-5.

Regarding time point: newly diagnosed GD, antithyroid drugs for less than 3 months. TCR sequences were obtained from RNA taken from PBMCs. Diagnosis followed American Thyroid Association guidelines for Graves' disease. The chain recombines TRBV11-3 with TRBJ2-7; 8 nucleotides align to TRBD2. The sequences come from peripheral blood mononuclear cells (PBMCs), collected at new diagnosis, from a patient treated with antithyroid drugs. The sequence came from a female donor with Graves disease. The CDR3 DNA reads TGTGCCAGCACACCATATAGCGGGAAAAGCTCCCACGAGCAGTACTTC. Residues: CASTPYSGKSSHEQYF.